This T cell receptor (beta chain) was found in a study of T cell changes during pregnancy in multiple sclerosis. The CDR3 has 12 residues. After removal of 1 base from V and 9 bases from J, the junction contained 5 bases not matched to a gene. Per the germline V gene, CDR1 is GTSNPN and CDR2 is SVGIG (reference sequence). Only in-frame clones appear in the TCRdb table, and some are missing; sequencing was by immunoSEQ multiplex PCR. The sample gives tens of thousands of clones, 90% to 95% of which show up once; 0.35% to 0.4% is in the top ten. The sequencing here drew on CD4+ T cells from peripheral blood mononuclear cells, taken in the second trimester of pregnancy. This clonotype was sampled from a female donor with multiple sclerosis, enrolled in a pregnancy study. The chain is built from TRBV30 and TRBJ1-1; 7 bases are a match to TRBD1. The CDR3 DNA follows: TGTGCCTGGAGTGGAACAGGGGCAAAAGCTTTCTTT. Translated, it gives CAWSGTGAKAFF.